This TCR beta chain was sequenced in a study of cytomegalovirus exposure and HLA in healthy donors. As to this clone: The identical CDR3 is also encoded by other nucleotide sequences in the sample.

Trimming cost V 4 bases and J 1 base; bases outside gene matches: 2. The CDR3 has 14 amino acids. The germline gives CDR1 SGHAT, CDR2 FQNNGV. 13 Jbeta primers and 60 Vbeta primers were used for the PCR. The protocol was immunoSEQ multiplex PCR, while the TCRdb copy is restricted to in-frame clones and leaves out a portion. The sample lists 150,000 to 200,000 clones, 75% to 90% occurring once. This sequence originates from a man aged 35-49 years in good health and CMV-seropositive. The chain recombines TRBV11-2 with TRBJ2-5; TRBD1 agrees at 8 bases. Sequencing input: PBMCs. The CDR3 sequence: CASSSGTGQETQYF. CDR3 DNA: TGTGCCAGCAGCTCTGGGACAGGCCAAGAGACCCAGTACTTC.